This TCR beta chain was documented in a study of shared clonotypes between healthy human individuals. Data came from immunoSEQ multiplex PCR; TCRdb stores just in-frame clones and leaves some out. The sample has more than 2 million clones, almost 96% seen once. Material: naive CD4+ T cells sorted from blood. Subset indicated: CD45RA+ positively selected. The receptor was isolated from a man aged 18 to 29 in good health.

The CDR3 DNA reads TGCGCCAGCAGCTTGGGGGGGCGGACTAATGAAAAACTGTTTTTT. This sequence encodes CASSLGGRTNEKLFF. The genes are TRBV5-1 and TRBJ1-4, with D tentatively TRBD1 (6 bases). The CDR3 has 15 amino acids. V was clipped by 0 bases and J by 2 bases, with 8 bases between them. Looked up from germline, CDR1 is SGHRS and CDR2 is YFSETQ.